The 26 T cell receptor beta chains below all came from one sample that was sequenced in a study of molecular identifiers for immune sequencing clone quantification. Each CDR3 protein gets one entry after TCRdb re-called the PCR reads with MiXCR. The profile shows 550,000 to 750,000 distinct CDR3 sequences, 20% of them singletons. The sample was naive CD8+ T cells from blood, with Jurkat cell RNA spiked in. Subset noted: FACS-sorted CD8+CD4-CCR7+CD45RA+ naive T cells. These TCRs come from a human donor in good health. Some libraries in this study had Jurkat cell RNA spiked in.

With respect to this clonotype: Likely a read error: the CDR3 ends without its conserved phenylalanine or tryptophan. This chain joins TRBV19 and TRBJ1-5, with 10 nucleotides matching TRBD1. CDR1 is LNHDA and CDR2 is SQIVND in the germline V gene (reference sequence). V dropped 2 bases and J dropped 5; count of bases not matched to a gene: 3. This CDR3 region has 15 residues. CDR3 residues: CASSIRGQGHQPQHL. The CDR3 nucleotides are TGTGCCAGTAGTATAAGGGGACAGGGGCATCAGCCCCAGCATCTT.

This clonotype was found many times. This chain joins TRBV5-4 and TRBJ2-7; D perhaps matches TRBD1 (5 bases). Germline V gene lookup returns CDR1 SGHNT and CDR2 YYREEE (reference sequence). V was cut by 1 base and J by 3 bases, with 14 bases left in between. CDR3 length: 15 amino acids. The DNA for the CDR3 is TGTGCCAGCAGCTTGTCATGGGGCAATGGCTACGAGCAGTACTTC. It is translated as CASSLSWGNGYEQYF.

Worth noting for this clonotype: One base away lies a much larger clone, so this may be a sequencing read error. As the CDR3 is not closed by the conserved phenylalanine or tryptophan, this likely results from a read error. This rearrangement joins TRBV7-6 to TRBJ2-1; the D is unclear. Trimming pared 5 bases from V and 5 bases from J, leaving 7 bases between. The CDR3 consists of 12 residues. Germline assignment: CDR1 SGHVS and CDR2 FNYEAQ. This CDR3 is CASSDEDNEQFL. CDR3 coding DNA: TGTGCCAGCAGCGACGAAGACAATGAGCAGTTCCTC.

This clonotype was recorded at least ten times. The chain carries TRBV6-6 and TRBJ2-5, with 10 bases fitting TRBD2. Germline CDR1 is MNHNY and CDR2 is SVGAGI (reference sequence). The V gene end was trimmed by 5 bases and the J gene end by 0 bases; junction bases not matched to a gene: 15. The CDR3 is made up of 19 amino acids. CDR3: CASSTSGNASPLNQETQYF. DNA of the CDR3: TGTGCCAGCAGTACTAGCGGGAACGCGTCTCCCCTGAACCAAGAGACCCAGTACTTC.

This clonotype has only a few counts. This chain uses TRBV10-1 with TRBJ2-3; 7 bases agree with TRBD1. CDR1 WNHNN and CDR2 SYGVQD come from the germline V gene (reference sequence). V shed 1 base, J shed 0 bases, and the junction held 1 base outside the gene matches. This CDR3 region has 15 residues. CDR3 sequence reads: CASSELDRSTDTQYF. CDR3 nucleotide sequence: TGCGCCAGCAGTGAGTTGGACAGGAGCACAGATACGCAGTATTTT.

This clonotype was counted ten times or more. The genes are TRBV2 and TRBJ1-1; TRBD1 matches 7 bases. J gave up 4 bases and V 7 bases, and 9 bases lay outside the gene matches. The germline CDR1 and CDR2 sequences are SNHLY and FYNNEI. There are 14 residues in the CDR3. CDR3 in amino acids: CASTEDRFGTEAFF. CDR3 DNA: TGTGCCAGCACTGAGGACAGGTTCGGCACTGAAGCTTTCTTT.

The gene calls are TRBV7-9 and TRBJ2-1, with 11 bases matching TRBD1. With V trimmed by 4 bases and J by 9 bases, 11 bases remained unmatched. Per the germline V gene, CDR1 is SEHNR and CDR2 is FQNEAQ (reference sequence). The CDR3 sequence is 16 residues long. The CDR3, as DNA: TGTGCCAGCAGCTCGCCGAGAGGACAGGGGGCGGGTGAGCAGTTCTTC. It yields the protein CASSSPRGQGAGEQFF.

J is TRBJ2-3 and V is TRBV19; 7 bases align to TRBD2. Germline trimming cut 5 bases from V and 4 bases from J; bases unmatched to any gene: 18. Looked up from germline, CDR1 is LNHDA and CDR2 is SQIVND (reference sequence). CDR3 size: 18 residues. CDR3 region: CASSQAAGEVFGADTQYF. The CDR3 nucleotides are TGTGCCAGTAGTCAGGCGGCGGGAGAGGTTTTTGGGGCAGATACGCAGTATTTT.

The V gene is TRBV20-1, the J gene TRBJ2-1, with 13 positions matching TRBD2. J lost 6 bases, V lost 6 bases, and 11 bases had no gene match. This CDR3 comprises 16 residues. Germline assignment: CDR1 DFQATT and CDR2 SNEGSKA (reference sequence). The chain's CDR3 is CSARSGGLAGINEQFF. In nucleotides, the CDR3 is TGCAGTGCAAGGAGCGGGGGACTAGCGGGAATCAATGAGCAGTTCTTC.

The V gene is TRBV6-2 or TRBV6-3, the J gene TRBJ1-5; no clear D. The length of the CDR3 is 12 residues. CDR1 and CDR2 (germline): MNHEY, SVGEGT. V was trimmed by 1 base and J by 9 bases, leaving 7 bases between them. In DNA form, the CDR3 reads TGTGCCAGCAGTTACTTGAGTCGGCCCCAGCATTTT. This sequence encodes CASSYLSRPQHF.

This clonotype was detected ten times or more. The chain couples TRBV6-1 to TRBJ2-1, with unresolved D. Trimming shortened V by 2 bases and J by 0 bases, and 11 bases separated the two germline ends. The CDR3 is made up of 16 amino acids. CDR1 and CDR2 from the germline V gene are MNHNS and SASEGT. For the CDR3, the DNA is TGTGCCAGCAGTGAAACAACAGATAGCTCCTACAATGAGCAGTTCTTC. As protein: CASSETTDSSYNEQFF.

The CDR3 sequence is CASSLAPGTGLNEQYF. The CDR3 bases are TGTGCCAGCAGCTTAGCTCCCGGGACAGGGCTAAACGAGCAGTACTTC. The chain combines TRBV7-6 with TRBJ2-7, with TRBD1 identical over 9 bases. Germline assignment: CDR1 SGHVS and CDR2 FNYEAQ. The CDR3 covers 16 residues. J lost 5 bases, V lost 0 bases, and 8 bases had no gene match.

A note on this clonotype: Since a much larger clone is just one base distant, this may be a read error. The V and J genes are TRBV12-3 or TRBV12-4 and TRBJ1-1, with 7 nucleotides matching TRBD1. The CDR3 loop spans 14 amino acids. CDR3 loop: CASSSYRGATEALF. The DNA of the CDR3 is TGTGCCAGCAGTTCCTACAGGGGTGCCACTGAAGCTCTCTTT.

This clonotype was detected ten times or more. The CDR3 nucleotides read TGTGCCAGCAGCTCCGGGTTACTAACCTACGAGCAGTACTTC. Encoded protein: CASSSGLLTYEQYF. The chain combines TRBV7-8 with TRBJ2-7; D unresolved. CDR3 length: 14 amino acids. The germline V gene encodes CDR1 SGHVS and CDR2 FQNEAQ. V was cut by 4 bases and J by 2 bases, with 12 bases left in between.

As regards this clonotype: An end of the junction does not agree with germline; a read error may underlie this. The chain couples TRBV20-1 to TRBJ2-3; a weak D match, TRBD2 (7 bases). In germline, CDR1 is DFQATT, CDR2 SNEGSKA (reference sequence). This CDR3 contains 15 residues. CDR3 region: CSAGERGAGTDTQYF. The CDR3 DNA reads as TGCAGTGCTGGAGAACGGGGGGCAGGGACAGATACGCAGTATTTT.

The V and J genes are TRBV19 and TRBJ2-1, with D possibly TRBD2 on 5 matching bases. This CDR3 has 14 amino acids. Between the trimmed V and J ends, which lost 5 bases and 6 bases, there was a span of 14 bases. Germline lookup yields CDR1 LNHDA and CDR2 SQIVND (reference sequence). The CDR3 loop is CASSVPPSPNEQFF. In nucleotides, the CDR3 is TGTGCCAGTAGTGTCCCCCCTAGCCCCAATGAGCAGTTCTTC.

V and J are TRBV20-1 and TRBJ1-2; D call uncertain. With 7 bases removed from V and 4 bases from J, the gap between germline ends came to 19 bases. Germline assignment: CDR1 DFQATT and CDR2 SNEGSKA (reference sequence). CDR3 length equals 14 residues. CDR3 nucleotide sequence: TGCAGTGTCCCGGAAGACAAGTATCCCTATGGCTACACCTTC. Amino acids: CSVPEDKYPYGYTF.

Of note for this clonotype: A much more abundant neighbour one base away suggests this may be a read error. The J gene is TRBJ2-4, the V gene TRBV7-3; 9 bases line up with TRBD2. V shed 4 bases, J shed 2 bases, and the junction held 6 bases outside the gene matches. The germline CDR1 and CDR2 sequences are SGHTA and FQGTGA. The CDR3 has 16 residues. The CDR3 nucleotides are TGTGCCAGCAGCTCAATGACTAGCGGTCCCAAAAACATTCAGTACTTC. It specifies CASSSMTSGPKNIQYF.

The CDR3, as DNA: TGTGCCAGCAGCTACCCCTCCAGAGGGGCGGGGGACACTGAAGCTTTCTTT. Protein product: CASSYPSRGAGDTEAFF. The chain links TRBV7-9 to TRBJ1-1; D might be TRBD1 (5 bases). The V and J ends lost 4 bases and 3 bases respectively, with 21 bases between them. Germline V CDR1 and CDR2: SEHNR, FQNEAQ (reference sequence). This CDR3 region has 17 residues.

The CDR3 nucleotides are TGTGCCAGCAGTTTAGTAGGGGTAAGTCGGCCCCAGCATTTT. It is translated as CASSLVGVSRPQHF. The chain uses TRBV12-3 or TRBV12-4 and TRBJ1-5; possibly TRBD1 for D (5 bases). V shed 1 base and J shed 9 bases, with 13 bases lying between them. The CDR3 covers 14 residues.

This clonotype was seen at least ten times. J is TRBJ1-5 and V is TRBV6-2 or TRBV6-3; perhaps TRBD1 as D (6 bases). The V and J ends lost 6 bases and 6 bases respectively, with 18 bases between them. Germline V gene lookup returns CDR1 MNHEY and CDR2 SVGEGT. This CDR3 spans 15 amino acids. For the CDR3, the DNA is TGTGCCAGCAGACTAACAGGGTTAACGGGTCAGCCCCAGCATTTT. Translated: CASRLTGLTGQPQHF.

As for this clonotype: Being one base from a much bigger clone, this may be a read error. This chain links TRBV27 with TRBJ1-1; no clear D gene. The CDR3 is made up of 14 amino acids. Germline V lookup: CDR1 MNHEY, CDR2 SMNVEV (reference sequence). Deletions cut 8 bases from V and 5 bases from J, with 18 bases between. DNA of the CDR3: TGTGCCAGCCATTTGAGAGGAGGAGGGACTGAAGCTTTCTTT. Translating gives CASHLRGGGTEAFF.

This clonotype occurred many times. The CDR3 coding sequence is TGTGCCAGCGGCGATTACGAGCAGTACTTC. It encodes CASGDYEQYF. The V gene is TRBV7-9, the J gene TRBJ2-7; D is uncertain. The CDR3 consists of 10 residues. Germline V gene sequence: CDR1 SEHNR, CDR2 FQNEAQ (reference sequence). V gave up 8 bases and J gave up 4 bases, with 6 bases separating them.

Comments on this clonotype: A read error may be the cause here, since a much bigger clone is one base away. The chain couples TRBV4-2 to TRBJ2-3, with 7 bases identical to TRBD2. Trimming cost V 4 bases and J 3 bases; bases outside gene matches: 13. Germline V gene sequence: CDR1 LGHNA, CDR2 YNFKEQ. The CDR3 has 17 residues. The CDR3 nucleotides read TGTGCCAGCAGCCGGATGGAAACCAGCGGGGTTACAGATACGCAGTATTTT. It specifies CASSRMETSGVTDTQYF.

This clonotype was seen repeatedly, ten times or more. DNA of the CDR3: TGTGCTAGTGGTTTTGGGACAGGTTACGATACGCAGTATTTT. Residues: CASGFGTGYDTQYF. The genes are TRBV12-5 and TRBJ2-3; 8 bases are a match to TRBD1. Germline-derived CDR1 and CDR2 are LGHNT and FRNRAP. The length of the CDR3 is 14 residues. J gave up 6 bases and V 3 bases, and 5 bases lay outside the gene matches.

There are many counts of this clonotype. V and J are TRBV13 and TRBJ2-3; the D gene is possibly TRBD2 (5 bases). The length of the CDR3 is 15 residues. Per germline, CDR1 PRHDT and CDR2 FYEKMQ (reference sequence). Trimming pared 4 bases from V and 0 bases from J, leaving 11 bases between. In DNA form, the CDR3 reads TGTGCCAGCAGCTCAGGCGGGCAAAGCACAGATACGCAGTATTTT. As protein: CASSSGGQSTDTQYF.